This T cell receptor (beta chain) came from a study of preoperative IRX-2 immunotherapy in early breast cancer. The treatment is: preoperative locoregional IRX-2 cytokine immunotherapy. This phase Ib study tested locoregional IRX-2 cytokine immunotherapy given before surgery. Sequencing used immunoSEQ multiplex PCR; TCRdb keeps in-frame clones, though not all of them. This sample yields approximately 38,000 clones, of which approximately 85% are seen a single time; over 1.3% belongs to the top ten. The source is a human donor with breast cancer. Source: lymph node tissue, taken after IRX-2 immunotherapy.

The CDR3: CAWEAGLNTEAFF. CDR3 DNA: TGTGCCTGGGAAGCAGGGTTGAACACTGAAGCTTTCTTT. This chain uses TRBV30 with TRBJ1-1; TRBD1 is a possible D gene (5 bases). Looked up from germline, CDR1 is GTSNPN and CDR2 is SVGIG (reference sequence). The CDR3 contains 13 residues. With 5 bases removed from V and 0 bases from J, the gap between germline ends came to 10 bases.